These 25 T cell receptor beta chains were all obtained from the same sample, sequenced in a study of T cell repertoires in aging, cancer and after chemotherapy (dated by TCRdb to between 2018 and 2020). TCR beta rearrangements were amplified from genomic DNA extracted from peripheral blood rather than from sorted cells or RNA. For sequencing, an Illumina MiSeq was employed. Rearranged TRB sequences spanning V, D and J segments were amplified in a multiplex touch-down PCR with a mixed TRB-A/B primer pool. TCRdb reprocessing: public reads trimmed at Q25 with fastp, clones called with MiXCR, in-frame beta chains kept. Duplicate CDR3 protein sequences are folded into a single record with the most common DNA and genes. Across this sample there are almost 2,500 distinct CDR3 sequences, with about 26% seen only once. Around 5.2% of the sample rests with the top ten. The sample consisted of blood. All receptors derive from a human donor in good health.

This clonotype is medium-sized by share. The chain couples TRBV20-1 to TRBJ2-2; D is ambiguous. The CDR3 totals 14 residues. V was trimmed by 5 bases and J by 2 bases, leaving 12 bases between them. The germline V gene has CDR1 DFQATT and CDR2 SNEGSKA (reference sequence). This CDR3 is CSALRQLNTGELFF. In DNA, the CDR3 is TGCAGTGCTCTACGGCAGCTTAACACCGGGGAGCTGTTTTTT.

The V and J genes are TRBV20-1 and TRBJ2-1; 7 positions match TRBD1. The germline CDR1 and CDR2 sequences are DFQATT and SNEGSKA (reference sequence). The CDR3 loop spans 16 amino acids. J gave up 4 bases and V 0 bases, and 9 bases lay outside the gene matches. CDR3 DNA sequence: TGCAGTGCTAGAGATTCCCGCCCGGACAGGTACAATGAGCAGTTCTTC. Encoded protein: CSARDSRPDRYNEQFF.

This clonotype was counted a few times. V gene TRBV28 combines with J gene TRBJ1-2; D remains ambiguous. Trimming pared 2 bases from V and 4 bases from J, leaving 11 bases between. This CDR3 has 14 residues. Germline V gives CDR1 MDHEN, CDR2 SYDVKM. In DNA, the CDR3 is TGTGCCAGCAGTTTAGGTGGCCCTAGCTATGGCTACACCTTC. As protein: CASSLGGPSYGYTF.

About this clonotype itself: At one of its ends the junction is not consistent with the germline gene, which may arise from a read error. The chain joins TRBV5-4 to TRBJ2-4; D possibly corresponds to TRBD1 (5 bases). Germline assignment: CDR1 SGHNT and CDR2 YYREEE (reference sequence). The CDR3 has 14 residues. This CDR3 reads CASSIQGGKNIEYF. CDR3 bases: TGTGCCAGCAGCATTCAGGGTGGCAAAAACATTGAGTACTTC.

This clonotype is medium-sized in the sample. The rearrangement joins TRBV19 to TRBJ1-5; D may be TRBD1 (5 bases). This CDR3 has 14 residues. CDR1 and CDR2 (germline): LNHDA, SQIVND (reference sequence). Trimming removed 5 bases from V and 5 bases from J, with 13 bases in between. The CDR3 spells CASSLNGADQPQHF. DNA of the CDR3: TGTGCCAGTAGTCTCAATGGGGCCGATCAGCCCCAGCATTTT.

The gene calls are TRBV27 and TRBJ2-3; TRBD2 aligns across 7 bases. Germline V lookup: CDR1 MNHEY, CDR2 SMNVEV (reference sequence). The CDR3 extends over 15 amino acids. The ends lost 2 bases at V and 1 base at J; junction bases unmatched: 3. CDR3 residues: CASSLTGLGTDTQYF. DNA for the CDR3: TGTGCCAGCAGTTTAACCGGACTAGGCACAGATACGCAGTATTTT.

This clonotype was seen just once. V and J are TRBV5-1 and TRBJ2-5, with D unresolved. The CDR3 has 13 residues. Germline lookup yields CDR1 SGHRS and CDR2 YFSETQ. Trimming shortened V by 0 bases and J by 1 base, and 4 bases separated the two germline ends. CDR3 nucleotide sequence: TGCGCCAGCAGCTTGGGGATCCAAGAGACCCAGTACTTC. This sequence encodes CASSLGIQETQYF.

This clonotype is labeled medium-sized. Germline is not matched at one junction end, which may reflect a read error. The V and J genes are TRBV6-1 and TRBJ2-3; TRBD1 or TRBD2 may be the D gene (5 bases each). The CDR3 length is 14 residues. The germline gives CDR1 MNHNS, CDR2 SASEGT. DNA for the CDR3: TGTGCCAGCAATGAAGGGGACGGCCTGGATACCCAGTATTTT. As protein: CASNEGDGLDTQYF.

In the case of this clonotype: One base away lies a much larger clone, so this may be a sequencing read error. This chain links TRBV15 with TRBJ2-1; 8 positions match TRBD1. This CDR3 spans 13 amino acids. J lost 10 bases, V lost 2 bases, and 4 bases had no gene match. Germline V gene lookup returns CDR1 LNHNV and CDR2 YYDKDF (reference sequence). The CDR3 coding sequence is TGTGCCACCAGCAGACAGGGGGCTAGCGAGCAGTTCTTC. Amino acids: CATSRQGASEQFF. The whole variable domain, remainder taken from reference TRBV15 and TRBJ2-1, is DAMVIQNPRYQVTQFGKPVTLSCSQTLNHNVMYWYQQKSSQAPKLLFHYYDKDFNNEADTPDNFQSRRPNTSFCFLDIRSPGLGDTAMYLCATSRQGASEQFFGPGTRLTVL.

By frequency in the sample, this clonotype is medium-sized. The genes are TRBV19 and TRBJ1-2; tentatively, D is TRBD1 (6 bases). The germline gives CDR1 LNHDA, CDR2 SQIVND (reference sequence). Trimming removed 4 bases at V and 8 bases at J, with 20 bases between. CDR3 length equals 15 residues. This chain's CDR3 is CASSTWTASLEGYTF. CDR3 in DNA: TGTGCCAGTAGTACATGGACAGCGAGCCTTGAAGGCTACACCTTC.

Sample share makes this clonotype medium-sized. The V and J genes are TRBV19 and TRBJ2-1; 13 nucleotides align to TRBD2. The germline CDR1 and CDR2 sequences are LNHDA and SQIVND (reference sequence). CDR3 length equals 17 residues. J was trimmed by 1 base and V by 10 bases; bases with no gene match: 10. CDR3 sequence reads: CATRRLAGGISYNEQFF. DNA for the CDR3: TGTGCCACCCGGAGACTAGCGGGGGGCATATCCTACAATGAGCAGTTCTTC.

In its sample, this clonotype ranks as medium-sized (0.01 to 0.1%). This chain connects TRBV5-1 to TRBJ2-3; unclear D gene. The CDR3 loop spans 15 amino acids. Germline V gene sequence: CDR1 SGHRS, CDR2 YFSETQ. The germline V and J ends were trimmed by 0 bases and 6 bases, with 14 bases remaining between them. The CDR3 DNA sequence: TGCGCCAGCAGCTTGGGGACCCTGACGTGGGATACGCAGTATTTT. As protein: CASSLGTLTWDTQYF.

This clonotype rates as medium-sized. V usage is TRBV24-1 and J usage is TRBJ1-3; the D is unclear. Germline CDR1 and CDR2: KGHDR and SFDVKD. Trimming shortened V by 10 bases and J by 0 bases, and 33 bases separated the two germline ends. The length of the CDR3 is 21 residues. CDR3: CATHVTDNLPRPIPSGNTIYF. Written as DNA, the CDR3 is TGTGCCACTCATGTAACCGATAACCTACCAAGACCAATTCCCTCTGGAAACACCATATATTTT.

By frequency in the sample, this clonotype is large. The chain recombines TRBV6-2 or TRBV6-3 with TRBJ1-2, with D possibly matching TRBD1 (5 bases). Germline V gene data show CDR1 as MNHEY and CDR2 as SVGEGT. The CDR3 has 13 amino acids. V lost 2 bases to trimming and J lost 4 bases, with 8 bases between them. The CDR3 sequence is CASSYMGTYGYTF. The CDR3 DNA sequence: TGTGCCAGCAGTTACATGGGGACCTATGGCTACACCTTC.

For this clonotype: A much larger clone lies one base from this, so it may be a read error. CDR3 residues: CASSLGGYGFTF. In DNA, the CDR3 is TGTGCCAGCTCCCTGGGGGGATATGGCTTCACCTTC. The V and J genes are TRBV19 and TRBJ1-2; weak D call: TRBD1 (5 bases). CDR1 LNHDA and CDR2 SQIVND come from the germline V gene (reference sequence). The CDR3 sequence is 12 residues long. Full variable domain (remainder filled in from reference TRBV19 and TRBJ1-2): DGGITQSPKYLFRKEGQNVTLSCEQNLNHDAMYWYRQDPGQGLRLIYYSQIVNDFQKGDIAEGYSVSREKKESFPLTVTSAQKNPTAFYLCASSLGGYGFTFGSGTRLTVV.

This chain uses TRBV6-6 with TRBJ2-7; D remains unclear. Germline V gene sequence: CDR1 MNHNY, CDR2 SVGAGI (reference sequence). There are 14 residues in the CDR3. Trimming left V 9 bases short and J 3 bases short, with 18 bases between. CDR3 bases: TGTGCCAGTACTGACCCCCTTCTTCACTACGAGCAGTACTTC. This sequence encodes CASTDPLLHYEQYF.

V gene TRBV20-1 combines with J gene TRBJ1-1, with D uncertain. CDR3 size: 17 residues. V shed 0 bases and J shed 1 base, with 18 bases lying between them. CDR1 is DFQATT and CDR2 is SNEGSKA in the germline V gene (reference sequence). CDR3 in amino acids: CSARDQGPRGRNTEAFF. CDR3 nucleotide sequence: TGCAGTGCTAGAGATCAAGGGCCGCGAGGTAGGAACACTGAAGCTTTCTTT.

By sample share, this clonotype is medium-sized (0.01 to 0.1%). Germline is not matched at one junction end, which may reflect a read error. This chain links TRBV7-3 with TRBJ2-1, with D unresolved. The CDR3 has 12 amino acids. Germline V gives CDR1 SGHTA, CDR2 FQGTGA. The CDR3 DNA follows: TGTGCCAGCAGCATAACACCCGGCCGGCAGTTCTTC. Protein: CASSITPGRQFF.

In its sample, this clonotype is medium-sized. The chain carries TRBV27 and TRBJ2-1, with 7 nucleotides matching TRBD2. The CDR3 contains 15 residues. The germline V gene has CDR1 MNHEY and CDR2 SMNVEV (reference sequence). Unmatched junction bases numbered 3, after V lost 1 base and J lost 3 bases. Written as DNA, the CDR3 is TGTGCCAGCAGTTTATTTGGACTAGACTACAATGAGCAGTTCTTC. It codes for CASSLFGLDYNEQFF.

The sample holds a few counts of this clonotype. This sequence joins TRBV28 and TRBJ1-3; tentative D call: TRBD1 (5 bases). The CDR3 sequence is 14 residues long. From germline, CDR1 is MDHEN and CDR2 SYDVKM. V was clipped by 6 bases and J by 5 bases, with 14 bases between them. The CDR3: CASSPGTGRNTIYF. The CDR3 DNA sequence: TGTGCCAGCAGCCCCGGGACGGGTAGAAACACCATATATTTT.

This clonotype appeared a single time. A much larger clone lies a single base off, so this may be a read error. The chain carries TRBV7-3 and TRBJ1-5; TRBD1 matches at 8 bases. The CDR3 runs 17 residues. Germline V gene lookup returns CDR1 SGHTA and CDR2 FQGTGA. The DNA for the CDR3 is TGTGCCAGCAGCCGCGGTCCCGACAGGGGTAGGTGTCAGCACCAGCATTTT. Its translation: CASSRGPDRGRCQHQHF.

This clonotype counts as medium-sized. The V and J genes are TRBV7-2 and TRBJ1-2, with a weak D call TRBD1 (5 bases). CDR1 and CDR2 from the germline V gene are SGHTA and FQGNSA. This CDR3 is built from 15 residues. Between the trimmed V and J ends, which lost 3 bases and 4 bases, there was a span of 15 bases. This CDR3 reads CASSLNGAWGYGYTF. In DNA, the CDR3 is TGTGCCAGCAGCTTGAACGGGGCCTGGGGCTATGGCTACACCTTC.

The chain has TRBV6-2 or TRBV6-3 and TRBJ2-7, with 9 bases matching TRBD2. The CDR3 length is 15 residues. V gave up 6 bases and J gave up 2 bases; unmatched junction bases: 8. CDR1 and CDR2 from the germline V gene are MNHEY and SVGEGT. The CDR3 DNA is TGTGCCAGCAGGGGGCCTGGCGGGGGGGCCTACGAGCAGTACTTC. The encoded protein is CASRGPGGGAYEQYF.

The V gene is TRBV6-6, the J gene TRBJ2-5; D is perhaps TRBD2 (7 bases). The CDR3 contains 17 residues. Per the germline V gene, CDR1 is MNHNY and CDR2 is SVGAGI (reference sequence). The germline V and J ends were trimmed by 5 bases and 4 bases, with 23 bases remaining between them. The CDR3 DNA is TGTGCCAGCAGTGAACTAAGCGGGCGGGGGCCGGTAGAGACCCAGTACTTC. Protein product: CASSELSGRGPVETQYF.

By proportion, this clonotype is medium-sized (0.01 to 0.1%). This chain links TRBV15 with TRBJ2-2; tentatively, D is TRBD1 or TRBD2 (6 bases each). Germline V lookup: CDR1 LNHNV, CDR2 YYDKDF (reference sequence). With 1 base removed from V and 5 bases from J, the gap between germline ends came to 11 bases. This CDR3 is 15 amino acids long. The CDR3 sequence: CATSRGGAGTGELFF. For the CDR3, the DNA is TGTGCCACCAGCAGAGGGGGGGCAGGGACCGGGGAGCTGTTTTTT.